A selection of T cell receptor beta chains follows, all from one sample in a study of blood T cell repertoires in COVID-19. Method: immunoSEQ multiplex PCR; TCRdb's copy keeps in-frame clones and lacks some. This sample carries fewer than 350,000 clones, roughly 85% of them seen once, and the ten largest clones take 2.5% to 3%. The sequenced sample consisted of PBMCs or T cells enriched from blood (not recorded which). The receptors here all came from a woman aged 50 to 60 who had recovered from COVID-19. CDR3s include the opening cysteine and the closing phenylalanine or tryptophan. Each record gives: CDR3 DNA, CDR3 protein, V gene, J gene, D gene, clone size. D genes are given only for firm matches. For some rows the clone size is stated as once, few or many, or as a class when expanded; others skip it.

TGTGCCAGCAGCTTAGATGCGGCGGGAGGGCTTCTCTACGAGCAGTACTTC	CASSLDAAGGLLYEQYF	TRBV11-2	TRBJ2-7	TRBD2	.
TGCGCCAGCAGCCAAGAGCTTCGGACAGGGGGATATGGCTACACCTTC	CASSQELRTGGYGYTF	TRBV4-3	TRBJ1-2	TRBD1	few
TGTGCCTGGAATAGACAGGGGGCAGGGTACACTGAAGCTTTCTTT	CAWNRQGAGYTEAFF	TRBV30	TRBJ1-1	TRBD1	.
TGTGCCAGCAGTAGACCAGGGAGGCAAGAGACCCAGTACTTC	CASSRPGRQETQYF	TRBV7-7	TRBJ2-5	.	.
TGTGCCACTGAGGGACAGGGGGCCTACGAGCAGTACTTC	CATEGQGAYEQYF	TRBV24-1	TRBJ2-7	TRBD1	.
TGTGCCAGCTCAAAAGAGGGCGGTACTAGAAATCAGCCCCAGCATTTT	CASSKEGGTRNQPQHF	TRBV18	TRBJ1-5	.	.
TGTGCCAGCAGCTCGACCGCGGATGGGTACGGTGAGCAGTTCTTC	CASSSTADGYGEQFF	TRBV7-2	TRBJ2-1	.	.
TGTGCCAGCAGCTTGGGACAGTTCGGTCCTGCCCCCTATGGCTACACCTTC	CASSLGQFGPAPYGYTF	TRBV11-2	TRBJ1-2	TRBD1	.
TGTGCCAGCAGCTTTCAGTTCTACGAGCAGTACTTC	CASSFQFYEQYF	TRBV5-6	TRBJ2-7	.	.
TGTGCCAGCAGTTACTACGGACAGGGTAGTTCACCCCTCCACTTT	CASSYYGQGSSPLHF	TRBV6-6	TRBJ1-6	TRBD1	.
TGTGCCAGCAGTTGGAAGGGGGCTCGCAATCAGCCCCAGCATTTT	CASSWKGARNQPQHF	TRBV6-2/TRBV6-3	TRBJ1-5	TRBD1	.
TGTGCCAGCAGCTTCAACCACCCGAGAGAGACCCAGTACTTC	CASSFNHPRETQYF	TRBV5-4	TRBJ2-5	.	.
TGTGCCATCTCCCCTGACCCTTGGCGGGGGGGCAGGAATGAGCAGTTCTTC	CAISPDPWRGGRNEQFF	TRBV10-3	TRBJ2-1	TRBD2	once
TGTGCCTGGAGTGTAGGAGGGTTCACTGAAGCTTTCTTT	CAWSVGGFTEAFF	TRBV30	TRBJ1-1	.	.
TGTGCCAGCAGCTTCGATAGCGGGGGGTCAGATACGCAGTATTTT	CASSFDSGGSDTQYF	TRBV13	TRBJ2-3	TRBD2	.
TGTGCCACCAGTGACGACGGGACAGCCCACAATCAGCCCCAGCATTTT	CATSDDGTAHNQPQHF	TRBV24-1	TRBJ1-5	TRBD1	.
TGTGCCTGGAGTTCCGGGACAGAGAATTCACCCCTCCACTTT	CAWSSGTENSPLHF	TRBV30	TRBJ1-6	TRBD1	.
TGTGCCAGCAGCTCCTCCAAGACAGGGGAGGGTGGCTACACCTTC	CASSSSKTGEGGYTF	TRBV7-9	TRBJ1-2	TRBD1	.
TGTGCCAGCAGCGTAGGAGGGACTAGCGGGGGGGCTAGCACAGATACGCAGTATTTT	CASSVGGTSGGASTDTQYF	TRBV3-1/TRBV3-2	TRBJ2-3	TRBD2	.
TGTGCCAGCAGTATGTCAGGGAACACTGAAGCTTTCTTT	CASSMSGNTEAFF	TRBV28	TRBJ1-1	.	.
TGTGCCAGCAGCCAAGATCGGCGGGACAGCTTCTATGGCTACACCTTC	CASSQDRRDSFYGYTF	TRBV4-2	TRBJ1-2	TRBD1	.
TGTGCCAGCAGCGTAGAGGCAGGCTACTCCTACAATGAGCAGTTCTTC	CASSVEAGYSYNEQFF	TRBV9	TRBJ2-1	.	once
TGTGCCAGCAGCTTAGAATTCGGGACAGGGGGAAAAGAAGCTTTCTTT	CASSLEFGTGGKEAFF	TRBV7-9	TRBJ1-1	TRBD1	.
TGTGCCAGCAGCTCTCAGGGGGTGAGAGGCTACACCTTC	CASSSQGVRGYTF	TRBV5-4	TRBJ1-2	TRBD1	.
TGTGCCAGCAGCCGAACAGGGAGTCTCACCTACAATGAGCAGTTCTTC	CASSRTGSLTYNEQFF	TRBV5-5	TRBJ2-1	.	.
TGCGCCAGCAGCCAAGATATGGGGCGGTCCTCTGGAAACACCATATATTTT	CASSQDMGRSSGNTIYF	TRBV4-1	TRBJ1-3	.	.
TGTGCCAGCTCACCGTCATCAGGGAACTATGGCTACACCTTC	CASSPSSGNYGYTF	TRBV18	TRBJ1-2	.	.
TGTGCCAGCAGTTTATCGACAGGGTGGGTCTATGGCTACACCTTC	CASSLSTGWVYGYTF	TRBV28	TRBJ1-2	TRBD1	.
TGCGCCAGCAGGGACACGAACACCGGGGAGCTGTTTTTT	CASRDTNTGELFF	TRBV10-1	TRBJ2-2	.	once
TGCGCCAGCAGCTTGCTCGGGGACTACACCTTC	CASSLLGDYTF	TRBV5-1	TRBJ1-2	.	.
TGTGCCAGCAGAGTGACAGGGAATGAAAAACTGTTTTTT	CASRVTGNEKLFF	TRBV12-3/TRBV12-4	TRBJ1-4	TRBD1	.
TGTGCCAGTACGATAGGGGGCTCCCTGAACACTGAAGCTTTCTTT	CASTIGGSLNTEAFF	TRBV19	TRBJ1-1	TRBD1	.
TGTGCCAGCTCGCCCCCGAACCGGGGGACCATAGCCAAAAACATTCAGTACTTC	CASSPPNRGTIAKNIQYF	TRBV18	TRBJ2-4	.	.
TGTGCCACCAGTGCCAGGGACAGGGGTATAGATACGCAGTATTTT	CATSARDRGIDTQYF	TRBV24-1	TRBJ2-3	TRBD1	.
TGTGCCAGCAGTGAAACGGTCTATGGCTACACCTTC	CASSETVYGYTF	TRBV2	TRBJ1-2	.	.
TGTGCCAGCAGTCTACTAGCGGGGGTTACCGGGGAGCTGTTTTTT	CASSLLAGVTGELFF	TRBV6-5	TRBJ2-2	TRBD2	once
TGTGCCAGCAGGAGAGCAGGGCTTCGGGATCAGCCCCAGCATTTT	CASRRAGLRDQPQHF	TRBV2	TRBJ1-5	.	.
TGTGCCAGCGGGAAGGGGGGGACCTACGAGCAGTACTTC	CASGKGGTYEQYF	TRBV11-2	TRBJ2-7	.	.
TGTGCCAGCAGAGCAAGGAACACCGGGGAGCTGTTTTTT	CASRARNTGELFF	TRBV6-4	TRBJ2-2	.	.
TGTGCCAGCAGTTGGACAGGGAGCTACACCTTC	CASSWTGSYTF	TRBV6-2/TRBV6-3	TRBJ1-2	TRBD1	.
TGTGCCAGCGCCTGGGACTCGGGATACTACGAGCAGTACTTC	CASAWDSGYYEQYF	TRBV6-5	TRBJ2-7	.	.
TGTGCCAGCATTACGCGGGGGCCCATGAACACCGGGGAGCTGTTTTTT	CASITRGPMNTGELFF	TRBV2	TRBJ2-2	.	.
TGCGCCAGTAGAAGCCTGTCGGGAGGGACTGAAGCTTTCTTT	CASRSLSGGTEAFF	TRBV5-1	TRBJ1-1	.	.
TGTGCCAGCAGCTCGGGACAGACATTAAAAGGCTACACCTTC	CASSSGQTLKGYTF	TRBV5-4	TRBJ1-2	TRBD1	.
TGTGCCAGTAGTATAGCCCCACAGCTTGAAGCTTTCTTT	CASSIAPQLEAFF	TRBV19	TRBJ1-1	.	.
TGTGCCTGGACGAAGACAGGAGACTATGGCTACACCTTC	CAWTKTGDYGYTF	TRBV30	TRBJ1-2	.	.
TGCGCCAGCAGCTTGACGGGGTTAGAGCAGTACTTC	CASSLTGLEQYF	TRBV5-1	TRBJ2-7	.	.
TGTGCCAGCAGCTTACCCCAGGGTAGGATATATGGCTACACCTTC	CASSLPQGRIYGYTF	TRBV28	TRBJ1-2	.	.
TGCGCCAGCAGCCAACTCCCGGGACTAGCGACAGATACGCAGTATTTT	CASSQLPGLATDTQYF	TRBV4-1	TRBJ2-3	TRBD2	few
TGTGCCAGCAGTTGGTCCAGGGCATCCTACGAGCAGTACTTC	CASSWSRASYEQYF	TRBV6-5	TRBJ2-7	.	.